Below are 2 T cell receptor beta chains sequenced from a single sample in a study of cytomegalovirus exposure and HLA in healthy donors. The PCR used 60 Vbeta and 13 Jbeta primers. Libraries were prepared by immunoSEQ multiplex PCR; TCRdb keeps only in-frame clonotypes and omits some of them. The table lists about 180,000 clones, over 80% of them singletons, with 1.5% in the top ten. Source material: PBMCs. The origin of the receptors is a middle-aged man in good health and CMV-seronegative.

This rearrangement joins TRBV6-5 to TRBJ2-5; D perhaps matches TRBD2 (5 bases). V was clipped by 1 base and J by 3 bases, with 12 bases between them. Germline V lookup: CDR1 MNHEY, CDR2 SVGAGI. The CDR3 runs 15 residues. The CDR3 DNA is TGTGCCAGCAGTTACTTAGGTGGACTGAAAGAGACCCAGTACTTC. Its protein is CASSYLGGLKETQYF.

Here the CDR3 DNA reads TGCGCCAGCAGATATACACCAAACTATGGCTACACCTTC. Residues: CASRYTPNYGYTF. This chain uses TRBV5-1 with TRBJ1-2; D gene unclear. V lost 5 bases and J 2 bases, leaving 10 bases between the germline ends. This CDR3 contains 13 residues. Germline assignment: CDR1 SGHRS and CDR2 YFSETQ.